This T cell receptor (beta chain) was identified in a study of tumor and adjacent non-tumor tissue in lung cancer. This CDR3 spans 14 amino acids. The germline CDR1 and CDR2 sequences are DFQATT and SNEGSKA (reference sequence). The junction had 18 bases not matched to a gene; V was cut back by 8 bases and J by 10 bases. With regard to this clonotype: The target antigen is unknown.

TCRbeta libraries were built with three rounds of nested PCR, modified from ARM-PCR. TCRdb called the multiplex PCR reads again in MiXCR, with one record for every CDR3 protein. The repertoire holds 100,000 or so distinct CDR3 sequences, with about 62% as singletons. Study results and caveats: Significantly higher TCR diversity was found in tumor than normal lung. Tumor TCR diversity, when higher, was linked to shorter survival.

The template was RNA from unsorted bulk tissue. This non-tumor lung sample came from over 3 cm beyond the tumor edge. Source material: distant non-tumor lung tissue. The chain joins TRBV20-1 to TRBJ2-3, with 7 bases matching TRBD2. The TCR sequence derives from a man aged 25 to 40 with non-small cell lung cancer. CDR3: CSTVGGLVLDAQYF. The CDR3 DNA reads as TGCAGTACGGTAGGCGGACTAGTTCTTGATGCGCAGTATTTT.